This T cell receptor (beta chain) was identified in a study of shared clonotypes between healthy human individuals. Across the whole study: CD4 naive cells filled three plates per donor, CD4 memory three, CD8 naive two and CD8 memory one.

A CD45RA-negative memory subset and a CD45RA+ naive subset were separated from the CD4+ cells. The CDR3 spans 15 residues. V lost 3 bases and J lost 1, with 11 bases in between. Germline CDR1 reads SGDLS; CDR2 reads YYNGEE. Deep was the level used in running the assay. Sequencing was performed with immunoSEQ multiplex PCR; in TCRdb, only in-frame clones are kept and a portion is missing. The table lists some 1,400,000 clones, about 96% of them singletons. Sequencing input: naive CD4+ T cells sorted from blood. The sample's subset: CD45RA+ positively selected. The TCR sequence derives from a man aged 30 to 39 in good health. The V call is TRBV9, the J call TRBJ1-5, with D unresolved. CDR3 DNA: TGTGCCAGCAGCGCCCTCCCCGGAAGCAATCAGCCCCAGCATTTT. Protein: CASSALPGSNQPQHF.